A single T cell receptor beta chain is shown here with its context. TCRdb's table, derived via immunoSEQ multiplex PCR, lists solely in-frame clones and lacks some. The repertoire table contains approximately 190,000 clones. This sample is part of a study of control samples from healthy donors and cancer patients. The material sequenced was blood. The TCR was taken from a woman aged 25 to 39 in good health.

The CDR3 loop is CASSLSQGFTSPLHF. In DNA form, the CDR3 reads TGTGCCAGCAGTTTATCACAGGGGTTCACTTCACCCCTCCACTTT. The rearrangement uses TRBV28 and TRBJ1-6; 7 nucleotides agree with TRBD1. This CDR3 has 15 amino acids. Per the germline V gene, CDR1 is MDHEN and CDR2 is SYDVKM. V was clipped by 1 base and J by 9 bases; unmatched bases: 6. Full variable domain (rest looked up from reference TRBV28 and TRBJ1-6): DVKVTQSSRYLVKRTGEKVFLECVQDMDHENMFWYRQDPGLGLRLIYFSYDVKMKEKGDIPEGYSVSREKKERFSLILESASTNQTSMYLCASSLSQGFTSPLHFGNGTRLTVT.